This T cell receptor beta chain was observed in a study of shared T cell receptors in the human thymus. The length of the CDR3 is 14 residues. V lost 4 bases and J lost 2, with 10 bases in between. Per germline, CDR1 LNHDA and CDR2 SQIVND (reference sequence). This clone was detected only a few times. Assay: immunoSEQ multiplex PCR; the TCRdb copy retains only in-frame clones and omits some. The sample shows hundreds of thousands of clones, approximately 89% of them seen only once. This sample was shared with a second study, whose subject was human thymus T cells. That source adds: The people who donated were healthy Finnish babies having corrective surgery for congenital heart defects. Corrective heart surgery yielded the resections from which the thymus tissue came. V and J genes seemed to be used with bias in thymic and blood repertoires. Related research reported highly overlapping thymic repertoires among unrelated individuals.

The chain recombines TRBV19 with TRBJ2-3, with a tentative D call TRBD2 (6 bases). The sample taken for sequencing was thymocytes. The receptor was isolated from a boy younger than two with a congenital heart defect. The chain's CDR3 is CASSRWDFTDTQYF. The CDR3 DNA is TGTGCCAGTAGTAGGTGGGACTTCACAGATACGCAGTATTTT.